The next 25 T cell receptor beta chains were all read from a single sample in a study of post-analysis software for immune sequencing data. cDNA libraries of TCR beta carried unique molecular identifiers. TCRdb re-called the PCR reads with MiXCR, one entry per CDR3 protein. This table holds hundreds of thousands of distinct CDR3 sequences, 44% found once. Study-level points and caveats: Roughly five TRBV segments were significantly more frequent in patients than in controls. TRBV5-6, TRBV5-1 and TRBV20-1 were among these segments.

Which antigens these TCRs recognize remains unknown. Sequences were obtained from blood. These receptor sequences come from a girl under 18 with multiple sclerosis.

The V and J genes are TRBV12-3 or TRBV12-4 and TRBJ2-1; 7 positions agree with TRBD2. This CDR3 region has 16 residues. With 4 bases clipped from V and 3 bases from J, the junction kept 9 bases outside the gene matches. CDR3 protein: CASSWGGGSLYNEQFF. The CDR3 DNA reads TGTGCCAGCAGTTGGGGTGGCGGGAGCCTCTACAATGAGCAGTTCTTC.

The rearrangement uses TRBV12-3 or TRBV12-4 and TRBJ2-1, with D possibly matching TRBD2 (7 bases). The CDR3 loop spans 15 amino acids. Trimming shortened V by 0 bases and J by 9 bases, and 15 bases separated the two germline ends. The DNA for the CDR3 is TGTGCCAGCAGTTTAGCGGGGGGGCCAGAAGGTGAGCAGTTCTTC. This encodes CASSLAGGPEGEQFF.

Of note for this clonotype: The CDR3 end shows no conserved phenylalanine or tryptophan, and so a read error is likely. V gene TRBV12-3 or TRBV12-4 combines with J gene TRBJ2-7, with 10 bases that match TRBD2. The CDR3 loop spans 14 amino acids. The ends lost 8 bases at V and 5 bases at J; junction bases unmatched: 9. This CDR3 is CASSPGLARNEQYC. DNA of the CDR3: TGTGCCAGCTCCCCGGGACTAGCGAGGAACGAGCAGTACTGC.

This clonotype has only a few counts. The V and J genes are TRBV6-1 and TRBJ2-1; 11 positions agree with TRBD2. V lost 4 bases to trimming and J lost 9 bases; unmatched junction nucleotides: 8. The CDR3 extends over 15 amino acids. CDR1 MNHNS and CDR2 SASEGT come from the germline V gene. The CDR3 sequence: CASSVAGGQWVEQFF. The CDR3 DNA sequence: TGTGCCAGCAGTGTAGCGGGGGGGCAATGGGTTGAGCAGTTCTTC.

Here the CDR3 reads CASSQDPNKGDYEQYF. Here the CDR3 DNA reads TGCGCCAGCAGCCAAGATCCGAACAAGGGGGACTACGAGCAGTACTTC. The V call is TRBV4-1, the J call TRBJ2-4, with a tentative D call TRBD1 (6 bases). The J call is doubtful: the DNA matches TRBJ2-7 better. From germline, CDR1 is MGHRA and CDR2 YSYEKL. The CDR3 totals 16 residues.

Only a few counts were recorded for this clonotype. The chain carries TRBV3-1 and TRBJ2-5; weak D call: TRBD2 (6 bases). The DNA end favors TRBJ2-7, so the J call may be wrong. The CDR3 consists of 12 residues. CDR1 LGHDT and CDR2 YNNKEL come from the germline V gene (reference sequence). The CDR3, as DNA: TGTGCCAGCAGCTCCGGGAGAAACGAGCAGTACTTC. Encoded protein: CASSSGRNEQYF.

The genes are TRBV6-6 and TRBJ1-6; 7 bases agree with TRBD1. After removal of 2 bases from V and 4 bases from J, the junction contained 2 bases not matched to a gene. Germline lookup yields CDR1 MNHNY and CDR2 SVGAGI (reference sequence). This CDR3 comprises 15 residues. The CDR3 loop reads CASSYGQAYNSPLHF. In nucleotides, the CDR3 is TGTGCCAGCAGTTACGGACAGGCGTATAATTCACCCCTCCACTTT.

The chain employs TRBV7-2 and TRBJ2-3; no reliable D call. V was shortened by 6 bases and J by 4 bases, with 23 bases between the two germline ends. This CDR3 comprises 17 residues. Germline V gene sequence: CDR1 SGHTA, CDR2 FQGNSA. The CDR3 region is CASRKRHSEESADTQYF. The CDR3 DNA is TGTGCCAGCAGGAAGAGGCACAGCGAAGAGAGCGCAGATACGCAGTATTTT.

The V call is TRBV6-5, the J call TRBJ2-1, with 11 bases matching TRBD2. TRBJ2-7 explains the end of the DNA better; the J call may be wrong. In germline, CDR1 is MNHEY, CDR2 SVGAGI. The CDR3 is 16 amino acids. In DNA form, the CDR3 reads TGTGCCAGCAGAGCAACCGGGACTAGCGGCTACAATGAGCAGTACTTC. Protein: CASRATGTSGYNEQYF.

In its sample, this clonotype was seen many times. The J gene is TRBJ2-5, the V gene TRBV4-1, with D possibly being TRBD2 (5 bases). The germline V and J ends were trimmed by 3 bases and 2 bases, with 16 bases remaining between them. CDR1 MGHRA and CDR2 YSYEKL come from the germline V gene. The CDR3 extends over 16 amino acids. In nucleotides, the CDR3 is TGCGCCAGCAGCCATGGGTTTAGGCGGGCACAAGAGACCCAGTACTTC. It codes for CASSHGFRRAQETQYF.

The genes are TRBV7-8 and TRBJ1-5, with 7 nucleotides matching TRBD1. CDR1 and CDR2 from the germline V gene are SGHVS and FQNEAQ. J was trimmed by 4 bases and V by 4 bases; bases with no gene match: 4. CDR3 length equals 14 residues. Here the CDR3 reads CASSSGQWNQPQHF. The CDR3 DNA sequence: TGTGCCAGCAGCTCGGGACAGTGGAATCAGCCCCAGCATTTT. The whole variable domain, remainder taken from reference TRBV7-8 and TRBJ1-5, is GAGVSQSPRYKVAKRGQDVALRCDPISGHVSLFWYQQALGQGPEFLTYFQNEAQLDKSGLPSDRFFAERPEGSVSTLKIQRTQQEDSAVYLCASSSGQWNQPQHFGDGTRLSIL.

The chain recombines TRBV6-5 with TRBJ2-1; 7 bases fit TRBD1. The CDR3 sequence is 15 residues long. Germline CDR1 MNHEY, CDR2 SVGAGI. The V and J ends lost 5 bases and 0 bases, in that order; junction bases with no gene match: 4. CDR3 sequence reads: CASSARTGSYNEQFF. The DNA for the CDR3 is TGTGCCAGCAGTGCCCGGACAGGCTCCTACAATGAGCAGTTCTTC.

The rearrangement joins TRBV5-1 to TRBJ2-4, with D perhaps matching TRBD2 (6 bases). V was shortened by 4 bases and J by 0 bases, with 20 bases between the two germline ends. This CDR3 comprises 18 residues. The germline V gene encodes CDR1 SGHRS and CDR2 YFSETQ. The CDR3 DNA reads TGCGCCAGCAGCGCTTCCCCCTACTCGCGGGGAGCCAAAAACATTCAGTACTTC. Its translation: CASSASPYSRGAKNIQYF.

The chain joins TRBV28 to TRBJ1-2; D is undetermined. V was cut by 5 bases and J by 3 bases, with 22 bases left in between. The germline gives CDR1 MDHEN, CDR2 SYDVKM. The CDR3 loop spans 17 amino acids. The CDR3 here is CASSRPQVRRRDYGYTF. CDR3 DNA: TGTGCCAGCAGTCGTCCCCAAGTCCGGCGGCGCGACTATGGCTACACCTTC.

This clonotype appeared once. This rearrangement joins TRBV12-3 or TRBV12-4 to TRBJ2-3; D tentatively fits TRBD1 or TRBD2 (7 bases each). V was pared by 5 bases and J by 11 bases, with 23 bases between. This CDR3 contains 15 residues. CDR3 sequence: CASSPGGVSTDVQYF. In DNA form, the CDR3 reads TGTGCCAGCAGTCCAGGGGGGGTGAGCACAGATGTGCAGTATTTT.

This chain joins TRBV5-8 and TRBJ2-3, with 7 bases matching TRBD1. Germline trimming cut 5 bases from V and 0 bases from J; bases unmatched to any gene: 15. Germline lookup yields CDR1 SGHTS and CDR2 YDEGEE. This CDR3 region has 18 residues. Here the CDR3 reads CASSLRGRGTVSTDTQYF. CDR3 DNA: TGTGCCAGCAGTCTCCGAGGGAGAGGGACAGTTAGCACAGATACGCAGTATTTT.

V and J are TRBV12-3 or TRBV12-4 and TRBJ1-5, with TRBD1 as a possible D gene (6 bases). V gave up 4 bases and J gave up 7 bases, with 8 bases separating them. The CDR3 has 12 amino acids. CDR3 sequence (DNA): TGTGCCAGCAGTTGGGACATCCAGCCCCAGCATTTT. Residues: CASSWDIQPQHF.

This chain links TRBV20-1 with TRBJ1-6; weak D call: TRBD1 (6 bases). The V gene's germline CDR1 is DFQATT and CDR2 SNEGSKA (reference sequence). This CDR3 comprises 13 residues. V was cut by 4 bases and J by 7 bases, with 11 bases left in between. The CDR3 region has the DNA TGCAGTGCTATAACGGGGGCGAATTCACCCCTCCACTTT. Translated, it gives CSAITGANSPLHF.

This clonotype showed up just a few times. This sequence joins TRBV7-2 and TRBJ2-1; D is uncertain. The CDR3 has 14 residues. CDR1 and CDR2 from the germline V gene are SGHTA and FQGNSA. V dropped 2 bases and J dropped 8 bases, with 13 bases sitting between them. CDR3 region: CASSLSSQIDEQFF. The CDR3 DNA is TGTGCCAGCAGCTTAAGTAGCCAAATCGATGAGCAGTTCTTC. Full variable domain (outside the CDR3, taken from reference TRBV7-2 and TRBJ2-1): GAGVSQSPSNKVTEKGKDVELRCDPISGHTALYWYRQSLGQGLEFLIYFQGNSAPDKSGLPSDRFSAERTGGSVSTLTIQRTQQEDSAVYLCASSLSSQIDEQFFGPGTRLTVL.

V usage is TRBV10-3 and J usage is TRBJ2-2; perhaps TRBD1 as D (6 bases). The CDR3 contains 15 residues. Trimming took off 4 bases at V and 4 bases at J, with 13 bases between the two ends. Germline assignment: CDR1 ENHRY and CDR2 SYGVKD. CDR3 sequence (DNA): TGTGCCATCAGTGGCGTGGGACATATCACCGGGGAGCTGTTTTTT. It is translated as CAISGVGHITGELFF.

This clonotype was recorded a few times. This chain connects TRBV29-1 to TRBJ2-1; D tentatively reads TRBD1 or TRBD2 (5 bases each). This CDR3 has 12 amino acids. Trimming took 8 bases from V and 4 from J, leaving 12 bases between them. Looked up from germline, CDR1 is SQVTM and CDR2 is ANQGSEA. The CDR3 bases are TGCAGCTTCGGGGACGTTTACAATGAGCAGTTCTTC. This translates into CSFGDVYNEQFF.

This chain uses TRBV7-2 with TRBJ2-4, with D maybe TRBD2 (5 bases). V was cut by 3 bases and J by 3 bases, with 15 bases left in between. The CDR3 consists of 16 residues. The germline CDR1 and CDR2 sequences are SGHTA and FQGNSA. CDR3 sequence: CASSFLSGVGKNIQYF. CDR3 DNA sequence: TGTGCCAGCAGCTTCCTGTCCGGGGTGGGCAAAAACATTCAGTACTTC.

DNA of the CDR3: TGTGCCAGCAGTTCCGGGGAGGGATGGGACTATGGCTACACCTTC. This gives the protein CASSSGEGWDYGYTF. The V gene is TRBV12-3 or TRBV12-4, the J gene TRBJ1-2; D remains unclear. V was trimmed by 4 bases and J by 3 bases, leaving 15 bases between them. The CDR3 covers 15 residues.

V gene TRBV12-3 or TRBV12-4 combines with J gene TRBJ2-3; D uncertain. The CDR3 runs to 13 residues. V was clipped by 6 bases and J by 5 bases, with 12 bases between them. In DNA, the CDR3 is TGTGCCAGCAGCCCGGGCCGGAAAGATACGCAGTATTTT. This sequence encodes CASSPGRKDTQYF.

Concerning this clonotype: A much larger clonotype is one base distant, so this may be a read error. The chain links TRBV7-2 to TRBJ2-5; no reliable D call. This CDR3 has 13 residues. Looked up from germline, CDR1 is SGHTA and CDR2 is FQGNSA. The V end was cut by 5 bases, the J end by 5 bases, with 12 bases between. DNA of the CDR3: TGTGCCAGCAGCCGACCGCTAGAGGAGACCCAGTACTTC. Protein: CASSRPLEETQYF. The variable domain in full, with the rest retrieved from reference TRBV7-2 and TRBJ2-5, is GAGVSQSPSNKVTEKGKDVELRCDPISGHTALYWYRQSLGQGLEFLIYFQGNSAPDKSGLPSDRFSAERTGGSVSTLTIQRTQQEDSAVYLCASSRPLEETQYFGPGTRLLVL.